This T cell receptor beta chain was recorded in a study of T-cell memory formation after mild COVID-19. TCRdb re-called the 5' RACE reads with MiXCR, one entry per CDR3 protein. This table has over 95,000 distinct CDR3 sequences, 20% to 25% appearing once. The sample holds a few counts of this clonotype. Germline V lookup: CDR1 MGHRA, CDR2 YSYEKL. The V end lost 0 bases, the J end lost 4 bases, and 16 bases lay between the germline ends. The CDR3 contains 17 residues. The sequenced sample was PBMCs or a T cell subset sorted from them (not recorded which). The chain has TRBV4-1 and TRBJ2-1; D possibly corresponds to TRBD2 (7 bases). This TCR derives from a man aged 18-30 years who had mild COVID-19 (a few samples of this study predate the infection). Cell type and time point are not known. In DNA, the CDR3 is TGCGCCAGCAGCCAAGAGGATTCGGGGGGCGGTTACAATGAGCAGTTCTTC. It yields the protein CASSQEDSGGGYNEQFF.